The 13 T cell receptor beta chains reported below all come from one sample, sequenced in a study of vaccination effects on CD4 cells after COVID-19. ViraFEST used viral peptide pools to expand antigen-specific CD4+ T cells before sequencing. When ten to eleven days of culture had elapsed, CD4+ T cells were isolated. According to the study, vaccine recipients showed no prior SARS-CoV-2 infection and negative nucleocapsid antibodies. Their target antigens are unknown. Produced via immunoSEQ multiplex PCR; TCRdb's table is partial and in-frame only. The table lists about 27,000 clones, around 70% of them singletons. The sequenced sample was CD4+ T cells from PBMCs cultured with SARS-CoV-2 spike peptides, obtained before COVID-19 vaccination. The receptors shown here come from a human donor who received a COVID-19 vaccine.

The chain carries TRBV18 and TRBJ2-3; the D call may be TRBD1 or TRBD2 (5 bases each). The germline V gene has CDR1 KGHSH and CDR2 LQKENI. The CDR3 extends over 14 amino acids. V was clipped by 4 bases and J by 2 bases, with 10 bases between them. CDR3 sequence reads: CASSQGRFTDTQYF. In DNA, the CDR3 is TGTGCCAGCTCACAGGGACGGTTCACAGATACGCAGTATTTT.

This clone was seen more than once but under ten times. The chain joins TRBV6-4 to TRBJ2-2; D unresolved. The V and J ends lost 3 bases and 0 bases respectively, with 8 bases between them. The CDR3 is 15 residues long. Looked up from germline, CDR1 is MRHNA and CDR2 is SNTAGT. The CDR3, as DNA: TGTGCCAGCAGTGAACAGAGCACGAACACCGGGGAGCTGTTTTTT. It specifies CASSEQSTNTGELFF.

This rearrangement joins TRBV5-1 to TRBJ1-1, with 9 positions matching TRBD1. Germline CDR1 and CDR2: SGHRS and YFSETQ. The CDR3 is made up of 14 amino acids. Trimming cost V 2 bases and J 1 base; bases outside gene matches: 0. The CDR3 loop is CASSLQGANTEAFF. The CDR3 bases are TGCGCCAGCAGCTTACAGGGGGCGAACACTGAAGCTTTCTTT. Filled out from reference TRBV5-1 and TRBJ1-1, the complete variable domain reads KAGVTQTPRYLIKTRGQQVTLSCSPISGHRSVSWYQQTPGQGLQFLFEYFSETQRNKGNFPGRFSGRQFSNSRSEMNVSTLELGDSALYLCASSLQGANTEAFFGQGTRLTVV.

The chain is built from TRBV25-1 and TRBJ2-3; D possibly corresponds to TRBD1 (5 bases). Per germline, CDR1 MGHDK and CDR2 SYGVNS. V gave up 7 bases and J gave up 6 bases, with 17 bases separating them. The CDR3 totals 14 residues. The CDR3 spells CASTRGQGMDTQYF. CDR3 nucleotides: TGTGCCAGCACTCGAGGCCAGGGTATGGATACGCAGTATTTT. The variable domain in full, completed from reference TRBV25-1 and TRBJ2-3, reads EADIYQTPRYLVIGTGKKITLECSQTMGHDKMYWYQQDPGMELHLIHYSYGVNSTEKGDLSSESTVSRIRTEHFPLTLESARPSHTSQYLCASTRGQGMDTQYFGPGTRLTVL.

This clone is medium-sized within its sample. The rearrangement links TRBV4-1 to TRBJ2-2, with D possibly matching TRBD1 (7 bases). Germline CDR1 is MGHRA and CDR2 is YSYEKL. V lost 3 bases and J 6 bases, leaving 14 bases between the germline ends. The CDR3 contains 15 residues. In DNA form, the CDR3 reads TGCGCCAGCAGCCATCAGGGGGGCGTTGCCGGGGAGCTGTTTTTT. Translated: CASSHQGGVAGELFF.

The chain links TRBV16 to TRBJ1-2, with unresolved D. The CDR3 has 14 residues. Germline assignment: CDR1 KGHSY and CDR2 FQNENV. Trimming removed 0 bases from V and 4 bases from J, with 9 bases in between. CDR3: CASSQSEQIYGYTF. The DNA of the CDR3 is TGTGCCAGCAGCCAATCGGAACAGATCTATGGCTACACCTTC.

The chain has TRBV29-1 and TRBJ2-1, with a tentative D call TRBD2 (5 bases). The V and J ends lost 1 base and 12 bases respectively, with 13 bases between them. From germline, CDR1 is SQVTM and CDR2 ANQGSEA. The CDR3 has 12 residues. The CDR3 nucleotides are TGCAGCGTTGAAGGCGGGTTGGGCTGGCAGTTCTTC. It is translated as CSVEGGLGWQFF.

The chain links TRBV10-2 to TRBJ2-3; the D is unclear. Trimming removed 5 bases at V and 0 bases at J, with 3 bases between. The CDR3 loop spans 12 amino acids. Per the germline V gene, CDR1 is WSHSY and CDR2 is SAAADI. The CDR3 nucleotides are TGCGCCAGCAGTTTTAGCACAGATACGCAGTATTTT. Translating gives CASSFSTDTQYF.

The chain uses TRBV12-3 or TRBV12-4 and TRBJ1-5; D remains unclear. The CDR3 runs 13 residues. V was cut by 3 bases and J by 8 bases, with 11 bases left in between. This CDR3 reads CASSLSTVEPQHF. The CDR3 region has the DNA TGTGCCAGCAGTTTGTCCACAGTGGAGCCCCAGCATTTT.

This clone was detected only a few times. The chain has TRBV28 and TRBJ1-2; D unresolved. CDR1 and CDR2 from the germline V gene are MDHEN and SYDVKM. This CDR3 has 12 residues. Trimming left V 2 bases short and J 8 bases short, with 9 bases between. CDR3: CASSLELGGYTF. The CDR3 DNA sequence: TGTGCCAGCAGTTTAGAGCTGGGAGGCTACACCTTC.

The rearrangement joins TRBV6-5 to TRBJ2-1; 9 nucleotides agree with TRBD1. The length of the CDR3 is 14 residues. CDR1 MNHEY and CDR2 SVGAGI come from the germline V gene. V gave up 6 bases and J gave up 5 bases; unmatched junction bases: 5. The CDR3 protein is CASRHRGLDNEQFF. The CDR3, as DNA: TGTGCCAGCAGGCACAGGGGGCTCGACAATGAGCAGTTCTTC.

The chain uses TRBV5-1 and TRBJ2-7; no clear D. Per the germline V gene, CDR1 is SGHRS and CDR2 is YFSETQ. Trimming left V 0 bases short and J 3 bases short, with 13 bases between. The CDR3 covers 15 residues. CDR3 in DNA: TGCGCCAGCAGCTTGGCCTTGACTCTCGGCTACGAGCAGTACTTC. It is translated as CASSLALTLGYEQYF.

This sequence joins TRBV29-1 and TRBJ2-1; D might be TRBD2 (5 bases). Between the trimmed V and J ends, which lost 5 bases and 0 bases, there was a span of 14 bases. The CDR3 runs 15 residues. Looked up from germline, CDR1 is SQVTM and CDR2 is ANQGSEA. The DNA of the CDR3 is TGCAGCGTTCCTGAAGCGGCCAGCTCCTACAATGAGCAGTTCTTC. Residues: CSVPEAASSYNEQFF.